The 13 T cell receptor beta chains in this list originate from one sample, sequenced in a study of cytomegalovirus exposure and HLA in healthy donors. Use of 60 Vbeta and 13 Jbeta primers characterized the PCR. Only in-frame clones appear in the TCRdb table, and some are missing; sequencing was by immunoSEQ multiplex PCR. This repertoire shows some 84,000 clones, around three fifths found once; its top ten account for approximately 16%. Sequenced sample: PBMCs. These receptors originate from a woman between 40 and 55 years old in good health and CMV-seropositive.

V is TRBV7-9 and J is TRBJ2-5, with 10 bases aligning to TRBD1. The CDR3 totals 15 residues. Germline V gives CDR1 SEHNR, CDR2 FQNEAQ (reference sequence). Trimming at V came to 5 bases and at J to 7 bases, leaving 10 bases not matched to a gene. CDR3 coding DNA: TGTGCCAGCAGCCCGCGCATTGGACAGGGGGGGACCCAGTACTTC. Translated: CASSPRIGQGGTQYF.

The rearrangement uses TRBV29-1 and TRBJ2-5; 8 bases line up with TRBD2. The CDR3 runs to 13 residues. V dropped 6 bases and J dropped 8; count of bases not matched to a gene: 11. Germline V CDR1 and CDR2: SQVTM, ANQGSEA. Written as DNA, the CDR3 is TGCAGCGTAGGGCGGGAGGCCCCAGGAACCCAGTACTTC. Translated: CSVGREAPGTQYF.

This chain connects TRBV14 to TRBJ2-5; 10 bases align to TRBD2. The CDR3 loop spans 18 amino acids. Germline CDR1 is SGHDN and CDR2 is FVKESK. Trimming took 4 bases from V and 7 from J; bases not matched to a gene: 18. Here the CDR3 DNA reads TGTGCCAGCAGCCCGATAAGACTTCTAGCGGGAGCTTCGGCGACCCAGTACTTC. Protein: CASSPIRLLAGASATQYF.

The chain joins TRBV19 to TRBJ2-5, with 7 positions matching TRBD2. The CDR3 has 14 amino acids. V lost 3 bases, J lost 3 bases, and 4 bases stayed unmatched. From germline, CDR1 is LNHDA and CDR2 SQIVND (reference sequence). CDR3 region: CASSMGAGKETQYF. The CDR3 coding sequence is TGTGCCAGTAGTATGGGAGCGGGGAAAGAGACCCAGTACTTC.

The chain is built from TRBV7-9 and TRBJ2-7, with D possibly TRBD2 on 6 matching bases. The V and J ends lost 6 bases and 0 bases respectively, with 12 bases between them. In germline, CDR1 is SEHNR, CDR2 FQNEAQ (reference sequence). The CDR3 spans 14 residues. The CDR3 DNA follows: TGTGCCAGCAGTGTCAGCGGGTCCTCCTACGAGCAGTACTTC. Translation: CASSVSGSSYEQYF. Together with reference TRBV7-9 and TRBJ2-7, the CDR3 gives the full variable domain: DTGVSQNPRHKITKRGQNVTFRCDPISEHNRLYWYRQTLGQGPEFLTYFQNEAQLEKSRLLSDRFSAERPKGSFSTLEIQRTEQGDSAMYLCASSVSGSSYEQYFGPGTRLTVT.

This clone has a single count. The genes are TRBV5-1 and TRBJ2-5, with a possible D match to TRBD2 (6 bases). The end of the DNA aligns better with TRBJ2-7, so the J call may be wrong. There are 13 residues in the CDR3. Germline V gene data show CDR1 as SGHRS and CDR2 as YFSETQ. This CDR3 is CASSLGREAEQYF. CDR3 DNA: TGCGCCAGCAGCTTGGGCAGGGAGGCCGAGCAGTACTTC.

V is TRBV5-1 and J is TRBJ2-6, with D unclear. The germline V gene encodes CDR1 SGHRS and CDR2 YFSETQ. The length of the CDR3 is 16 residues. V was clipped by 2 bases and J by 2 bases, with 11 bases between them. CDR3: CASSLRDSPGANVLTF. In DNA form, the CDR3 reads TGCGCCAGCAGCTTACGTGACTCCCCTGGGGCCAACGTCCTGACTTTC.

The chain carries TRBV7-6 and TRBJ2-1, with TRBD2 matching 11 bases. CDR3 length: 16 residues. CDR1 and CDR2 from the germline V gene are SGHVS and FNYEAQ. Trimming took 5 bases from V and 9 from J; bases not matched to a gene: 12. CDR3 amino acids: CASSPQTSGSVTEQFF. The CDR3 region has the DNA TGTGCCAGCAGCCCCCAAACTAGCGGGAGTGTCACTGAGCAGTTCTTC. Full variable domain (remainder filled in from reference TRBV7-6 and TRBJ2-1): GAGVSQSPRYKVTKRGQDVALRCDPISGHVSLYWYRQALGQGPEFLTYFNYEAQQDKSGLPNDRFSAERPEGSISTLTIQRTEQRDSAMYRCASSPQTSGSVTEQFFGPGTRLTVL.

Here the CDR3 reads CAISDLAGGPSEQFF. As DNA, the CDR3 is TGTGCCATCAGTGATCTAGCGGGAGGGCCCAGTGAGCAGTTCTTC. J is TRBJ2-1 and V is TRBV10-3; 12 bases are a match to TRBD2. After removal of 3 bases from V and 9 bases from J, the junction contained 6 bases not matched to a gene. The germline gives CDR1 ENHRY, CDR2 SYGVKD. The CDR3 contains 15 residues.

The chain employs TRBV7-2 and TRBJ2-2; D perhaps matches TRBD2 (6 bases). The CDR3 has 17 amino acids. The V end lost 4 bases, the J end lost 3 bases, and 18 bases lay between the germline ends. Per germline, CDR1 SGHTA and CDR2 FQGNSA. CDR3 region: CASSSPGIADYTGELFF. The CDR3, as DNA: TGTGCCAGCAGCTCACCTGGGATAGCGGACTACACCGGGGAGCTGTTTTTT.

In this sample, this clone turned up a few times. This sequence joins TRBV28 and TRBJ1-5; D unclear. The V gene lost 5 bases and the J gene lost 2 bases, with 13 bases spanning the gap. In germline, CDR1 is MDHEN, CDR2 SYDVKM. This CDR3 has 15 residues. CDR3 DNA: TGTGCCAGCAGTACTAGACTCGGGGGCAATCAGCCCCAGCATTTT. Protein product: CASSTRLGGNQPQHF.

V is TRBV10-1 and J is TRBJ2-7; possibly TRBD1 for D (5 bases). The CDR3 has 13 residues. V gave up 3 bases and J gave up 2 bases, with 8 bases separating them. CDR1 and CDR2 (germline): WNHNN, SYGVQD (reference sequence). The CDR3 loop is CASSDRGTYEQYF. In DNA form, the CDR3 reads TGCGCCAGCAGTGATAGGGGAACCTACGAGCAGTACTTC.

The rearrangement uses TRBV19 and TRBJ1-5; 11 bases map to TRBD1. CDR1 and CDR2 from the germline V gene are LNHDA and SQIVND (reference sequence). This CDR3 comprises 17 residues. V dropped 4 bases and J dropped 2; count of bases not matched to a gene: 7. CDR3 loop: CASSKWTGGTGNQPQHF. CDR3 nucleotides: TGTGCCAGTAGTAAATGGACAGGGGGCACTGGCAATCAGCCCCAGCATTTT.